These T cell receptor beta chains were read from a single sample in a study of shared clonotypes between healthy human individuals. The table came from immunoSEQ multiplex PCR; TCRdb's copy has only in-frame clones and leaves some out. This sample has over a million clones; about three quarters occur once, and the top ten carry approximately 1.5%. The sequenced sample was memory CD4+ T cells sorted from blood. These receptors were obtained from a man between 18 and 35 years old in good health. CDR3s include the opening cysteine and the closing phenylalanine or tryptophan. D genes are given only for firm matches. The listing skips clone size in some rows; elsewhere it reads once, few, many or a size class.

d_call: NA; v_call: TRBV18; clone_size: many; j_call: TRBJ1-6; cdr3_nt: TGTGCCAGCTCCGAACCCAGGGGTAATTCACCCCTCCACTTT; cdr3_aa: CASSEPRGNSPLHF
d_call: TRBD2; v_call: TRBV7-2; clone_size: NA; j_call: TRBJ2-7; cdr3_nt: TGTGCCAGCAGCTTAGCGCAATGGTGGGTAGCGGGGGGGCCGCAGTACGAGCAGTACTTC; cdr3_aa: CASSLAQWWVAGGPQYEQYF
d_call: TRBD2; v_call: TRBV2; clone_size: few; j_call: TRBJ2-2; cdr3_nt: TGTGCCAGCAGGGGGACTAGTGGCACCGGGGAGCTGTTTTTT; cdr3_aa: CASRGTSGTGELFF
d_call: NA; v_call: TRBV18; clone_size: NA; j_call: TRBJ2-7; cdr3_nt: TGTGCCAGCTCACCATCGGGGTACTCCTACGAGCAGTACTTC; cdr3_aa: CASSPSGYSYEQYF
d_call: NA; v_call: TRBV10-2; clone_size: once; j_call: TRBJ2-3; cdr3_nt: TGCGCCACTACACAGGGCACAGATACGCAGTATTTT; cdr3_aa: CATTQGTDTQYF
d_call: NA; v_call: TRBV11-2; clone_size: once; j_call: TRBJ1-1; cdr3_nt: TGTGCCAGCAGCTTAGTTTGGGCAGAAGCTTTCTTT; cdr3_aa: CASSLVWAEAFF
d_call: NA; v_call: TRBV5-6; clone_size: NA; j_call: TRBJ2-2; cdr3_nt: TGTGCCAGCAGCCCCTCGGGTGCCGGGGAGCTGTTTTTT; cdr3_aa: CASSPSGAGELFF
d_call: TRBD1; v_call: TRBV28; clone_size: once; j_call: TRBJ2-7; cdr3_nt: TGTGCCAGCAGCTCCCCCGGACAGGGGAAGTACGAGCAGTACTTC; cdr3_aa: CASSSPGQGKYEQYF
d_call: TRBD1; v_call: TRBV7-2; clone_size: few; j_call: TRBJ1-2; cdr3_nt: TGTGCCAGCAGCTTCTCTCCACAGGGGGATGGCTACACCTTC; cdr3_aa: CASSFSPQGDGYTF
d_call: TRBD2; v_call: TRBV25-1; clone_size: NA; j_call: TRBJ2-5; cdr3_nt: TGTGCCAGCAGTGATTGGACTAGCGCCCAAGAGACCCAGTACTTC; cdr3_aa: CASSDWTSAQETQYF
d_call: NA; v_call: TRBV19; clone_size: few; j_call: TRBJ1-1; cdr3_nt: TGTGCCAGTAGTTGGGGATTTAACCCTGAAGCTTTCTTT; cdr3_aa: CASSWGFNPEAFF
d_call: TRBD1; v_call: TRBV5-1; clone_size: NA; j_call: TRBJ1-2; cdr3_nt: TGCGCCAGCAGCTCTGGGACAGGGGGCCAACGAGTCTATGGCTACACCTTC; cdr3_aa: CASSSGTGGQRVYGYTF
d_call: TRBD2; v_call: TRBV5-1; clone_size: few; j_call: TRBJ2-7; cdr3_nt: TGCGCCAGCAGCCCTCTGACTAGCGGGGGCGGCGAGCAGTACTTC; cdr3_aa: CASSPLTSGGGEQYF
d_call: NA; v_call: TRBV5-1; clone_size: NA; j_call: TRBJ2-5; cdr3_nt: TGCGCCAGCAGCCCACTACAGGGTCGCCAAGAGACCCAGTACTTC; cdr3_aa: CASSPLQGRQETQYF
d_call: NA; v_call: TRBV10-2; clone_size: NA; j_call: TRBJ1-5; cdr3_nt: TGCGCCAGCAGTGACAGGGTGAATCAGCCCCAGCATTTT; cdr3_aa: CASSDRVNQPQHF
d_call: TRBD1; v_call: TRBV6-5; clone_size: few; j_call: TRBJ2-7; cdr3_nt: TGTGCCAGCAGTTCCGCGGGACAGGCCTCCTACGAGCAGTACTTC; cdr3_aa: CASSSAGQASYEQYF
d_call: NA; v_call: TRBV19; clone_size: NA; j_call: TRBJ1-5; cdr3_nt: TGTGCCAGTAGTATAAAGGGTCTGACAGGAGACCAGCATTTT; cdr3_aa: CASSIKGLTGDQHF
d_call: NA; v_call: TRBV2; clone_size: NA; j_call: TRBJ2-7; cdr3_nt: TGTGCCAGCAGTGACGAGACCTACGAGCAGTACTTC; cdr3_aa: CASSDETYEQYF
d_call: NA; v_call: TRBV9; clone_size: NA; j_call: TRBJ1-3; cdr3_nt: TGTGCCAGCGGGGGTTTCTCCTCTGGAAACACCATATATTTT; cdr3_aa: CASGGFSSGNTIYF